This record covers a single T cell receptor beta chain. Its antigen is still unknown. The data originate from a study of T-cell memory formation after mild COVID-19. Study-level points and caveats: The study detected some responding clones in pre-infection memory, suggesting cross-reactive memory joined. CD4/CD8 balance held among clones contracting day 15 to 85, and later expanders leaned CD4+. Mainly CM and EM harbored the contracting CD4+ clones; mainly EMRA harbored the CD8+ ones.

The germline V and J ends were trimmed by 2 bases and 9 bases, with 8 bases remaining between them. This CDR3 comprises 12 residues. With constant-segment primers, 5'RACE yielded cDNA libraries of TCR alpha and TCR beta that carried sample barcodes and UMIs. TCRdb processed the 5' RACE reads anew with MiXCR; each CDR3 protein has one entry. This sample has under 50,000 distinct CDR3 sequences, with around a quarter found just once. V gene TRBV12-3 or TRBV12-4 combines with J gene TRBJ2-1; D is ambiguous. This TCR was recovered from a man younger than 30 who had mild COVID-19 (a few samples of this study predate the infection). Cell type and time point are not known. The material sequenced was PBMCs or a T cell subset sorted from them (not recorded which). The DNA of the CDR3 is TGTGCCAGCAGTTTATCCGACGCTGAGCAGTTCTTC. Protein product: CASSLSDAEQFF.